The 2 T cell receptor beta chains below were found in one sample sequenced in a study of blood T cell repertoires in COVID-19. Sequencing was performed with immunoSEQ multiplex PCR; in TCRdb, only in-frame clones are kept and a portion is missing. The table has approximately 300,000 clones, about 90% seen once. Sequencing was performed on PBMCs or T cells enriched from blood (not recorded which). These receptors were obtained from a young woman who had recovered from COVID-19.

Turning to this clone: Other DNA sequences in this specimen translate into the identical CDR3. The chain combines TRBV6-5 with TRBJ2-7; 9 bases are a match to TRBD1. Looked up from germline, CDR1 is MNHEY and CDR2 is SVGAGI. This CDR3 spans 14 amino acids. Trimming at V came to 5 bases and at J to 3 bases, leaving 5 bases not matched to a gene. CDR3 coding DNA: TGTGCCAGCAGTCAGAGACAGGGGGTCTACGAGCAGTACTTC. This encodes CASSQRQGVYEQYF.

The V call is TRBV18, the J call TRBJ1-2, with TRBD1 matching 8 bases. The germline V gene has CDR1 KGHSH and CDR2 LQKENI. This CDR3 is 13 amino acids long. J was trimmed by 6 bases and V by 3 bases; bases with no gene match: 3. CDR3 DNA: TGTGCCAGCTCACCTTCAGGGGGCGATGGCTACACCTTC. This translates into CASSPSGGDGYTF.